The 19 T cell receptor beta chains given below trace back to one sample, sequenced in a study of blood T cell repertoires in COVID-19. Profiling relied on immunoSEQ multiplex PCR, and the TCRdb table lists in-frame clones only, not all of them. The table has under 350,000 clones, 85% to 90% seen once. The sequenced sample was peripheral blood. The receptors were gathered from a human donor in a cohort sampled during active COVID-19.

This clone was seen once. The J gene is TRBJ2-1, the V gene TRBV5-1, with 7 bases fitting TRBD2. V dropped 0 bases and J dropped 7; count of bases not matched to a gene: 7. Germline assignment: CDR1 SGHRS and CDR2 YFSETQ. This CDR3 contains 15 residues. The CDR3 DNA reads TGCGCCAGCAGCTTGGCCCCGCGGGAGCAGAATGAGCAGTTCTTC. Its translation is CASSLAPREQNEQFF.

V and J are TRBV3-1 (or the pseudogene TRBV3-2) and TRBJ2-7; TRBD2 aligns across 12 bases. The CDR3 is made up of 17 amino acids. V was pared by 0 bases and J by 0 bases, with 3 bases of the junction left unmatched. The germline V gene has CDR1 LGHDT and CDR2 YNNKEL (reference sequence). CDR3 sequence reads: CASSQESTSGSSYEQYF. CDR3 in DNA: TGTGCCAGCAGCCAAGAGTCGACTAGCGGGAGCTCCTACGAGCAGTACTTC.

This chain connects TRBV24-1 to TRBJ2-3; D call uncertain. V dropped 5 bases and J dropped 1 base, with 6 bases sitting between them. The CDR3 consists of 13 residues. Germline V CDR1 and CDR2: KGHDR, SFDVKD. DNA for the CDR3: TGTGCCACCAGTGCCCCAGGCACAGATACGCAGTATTTT. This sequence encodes CATSAPGTDTQYF.

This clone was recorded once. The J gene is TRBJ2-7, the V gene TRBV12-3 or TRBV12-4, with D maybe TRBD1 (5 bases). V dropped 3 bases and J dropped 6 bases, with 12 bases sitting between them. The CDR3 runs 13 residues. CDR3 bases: TGTGCCAGCAGTTTCGTCAGGGAAGGCGAGCAGTACTTC. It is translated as CASSFVREGEQYF.

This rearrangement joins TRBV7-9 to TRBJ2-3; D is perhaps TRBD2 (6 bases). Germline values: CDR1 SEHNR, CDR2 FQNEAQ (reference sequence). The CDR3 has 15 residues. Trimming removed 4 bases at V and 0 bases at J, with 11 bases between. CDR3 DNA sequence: TGTGCCAGCAGCTCTACCGGGACTAGCACAGATACGCAGTATTTT. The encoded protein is CASSSTGTSTDTQYF.

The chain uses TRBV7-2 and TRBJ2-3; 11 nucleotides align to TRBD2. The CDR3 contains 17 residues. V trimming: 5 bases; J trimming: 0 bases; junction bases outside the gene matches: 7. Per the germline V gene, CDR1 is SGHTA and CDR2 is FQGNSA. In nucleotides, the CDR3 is TGTGCCAGCAGCGCCCACCGGACTAGCGGGAGCACAGATACGCAGTATTTT. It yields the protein CASSAHRTSGSTDTQYF. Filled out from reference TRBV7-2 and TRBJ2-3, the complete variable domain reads GAGVSQSPSNKVTEKGKDVELRCDPISGHTALYWYRQSLGQGLEFLIYFQGNSAPDKSGLPSDRFSAERTGGSVSTLTIQRTQQEDSAVYLCASSAHRTSGSTDTQYFGPGTRLTVL.

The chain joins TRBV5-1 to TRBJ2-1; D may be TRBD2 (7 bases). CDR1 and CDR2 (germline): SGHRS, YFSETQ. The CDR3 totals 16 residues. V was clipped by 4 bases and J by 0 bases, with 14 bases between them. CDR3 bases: TGCGCCAGCAGCGTAGGGGGAGGGGGCTCCTACAATGAGCAGTTCTTC. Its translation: CASSVGGGGSYNEQFF.

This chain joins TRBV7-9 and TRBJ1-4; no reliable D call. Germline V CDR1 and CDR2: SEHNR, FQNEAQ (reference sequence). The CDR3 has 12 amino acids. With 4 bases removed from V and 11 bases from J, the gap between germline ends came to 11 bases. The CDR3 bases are TGTGCCAGCAGCTCAACCGATCGGAAACTGTTTTTT. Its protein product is CASSSTDRKLFF.

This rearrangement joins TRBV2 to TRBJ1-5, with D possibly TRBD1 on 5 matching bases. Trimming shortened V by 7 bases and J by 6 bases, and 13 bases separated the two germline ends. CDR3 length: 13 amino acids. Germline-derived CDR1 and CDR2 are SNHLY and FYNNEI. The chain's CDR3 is CASTERGSQPQHF. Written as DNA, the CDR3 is TGTGCCAGCACCGAAAGGGGTTCTCAGCCCCAGCATTTT.

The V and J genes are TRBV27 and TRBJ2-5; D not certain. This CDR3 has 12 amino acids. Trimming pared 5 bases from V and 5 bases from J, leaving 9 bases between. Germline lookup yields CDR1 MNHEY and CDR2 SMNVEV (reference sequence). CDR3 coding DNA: TGTGCCAGCAGTGCCCTCGGGGAGACCCAGTACTTC. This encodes CASSALGETQYF.

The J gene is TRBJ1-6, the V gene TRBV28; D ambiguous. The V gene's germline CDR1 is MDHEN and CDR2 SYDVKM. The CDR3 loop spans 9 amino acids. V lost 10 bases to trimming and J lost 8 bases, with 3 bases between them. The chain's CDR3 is CAKHSPLHF. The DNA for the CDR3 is TGTGCCAAGCATTCACCCCTCCACTTT.

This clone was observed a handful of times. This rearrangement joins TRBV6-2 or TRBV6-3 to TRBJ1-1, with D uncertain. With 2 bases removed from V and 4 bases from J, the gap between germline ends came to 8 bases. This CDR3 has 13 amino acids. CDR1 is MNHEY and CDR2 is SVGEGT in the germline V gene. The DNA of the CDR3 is TGTGCCAGCAGTTACCACTCTATCACTGAAGCTTTCTTT. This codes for CASSYHSITEAFF.

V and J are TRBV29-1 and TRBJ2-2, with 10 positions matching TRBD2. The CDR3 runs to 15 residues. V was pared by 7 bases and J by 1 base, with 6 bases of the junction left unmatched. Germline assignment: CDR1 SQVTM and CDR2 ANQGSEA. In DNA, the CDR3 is TGCAGCGCCCAACGACTAGCGGGGAACACCGGGGAGCTGTTTTTT. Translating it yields CSAQRLAGNTGELFF.

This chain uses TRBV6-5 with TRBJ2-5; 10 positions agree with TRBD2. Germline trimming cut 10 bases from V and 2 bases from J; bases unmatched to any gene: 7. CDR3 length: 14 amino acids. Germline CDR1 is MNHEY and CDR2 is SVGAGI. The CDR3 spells CANRRLAGQETQYF. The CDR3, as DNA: TGTGCCAACAGAAGACTAGCGGGTCAAGAGACCCAGTACTTC.

The DNA for the CDR3 is TGTGCCAGCAGTGAATACAGGGGCACTGAAGCTTTCTTT. This translates into CASSEYRGTEAFF. The V call is TRBV6-1, the J call TRBJ1-1, with 7 positions matching TRBD1. Germline trimming cut 2 bases from V and 4 bases from J; bases unmatched to any gene: 1. The CDR3 extends over 13 amino acids. Per the germline V gene, CDR1 is MNHNS and CDR2 is SASEGT.

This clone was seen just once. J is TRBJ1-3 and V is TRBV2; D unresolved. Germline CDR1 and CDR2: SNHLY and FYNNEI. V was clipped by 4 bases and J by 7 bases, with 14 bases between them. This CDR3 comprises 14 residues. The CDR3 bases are TGTGCCAGCAGTGGGGGAGCACAAATTAACACCATATATTTT. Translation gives CASSGGAQINTIYF.

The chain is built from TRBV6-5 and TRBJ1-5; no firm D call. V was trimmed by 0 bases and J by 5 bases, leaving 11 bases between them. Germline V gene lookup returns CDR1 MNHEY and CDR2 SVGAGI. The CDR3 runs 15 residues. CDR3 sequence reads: CASSYSHLSDQPQHF. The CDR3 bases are TGTGCCAGCAGTTACTCACATCTGTCTGATCAGCCCCAGCATTTT.

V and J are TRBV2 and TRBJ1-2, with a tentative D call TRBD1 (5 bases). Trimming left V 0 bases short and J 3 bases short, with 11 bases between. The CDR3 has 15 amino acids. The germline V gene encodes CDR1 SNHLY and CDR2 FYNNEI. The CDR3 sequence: CASSEAHQGDYGYTF. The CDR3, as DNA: TGTGCCAGCAGTGAAGCGCATCAGGGCGACTATGGCTACACCTTC. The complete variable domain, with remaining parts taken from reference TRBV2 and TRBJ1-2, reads EPEVTQTPSHQVTQMGQEVILRCVPISNHLYFYWYRQILGQKVEFLVSFYNNEISEKSEIFDDQFSVERPDGSNFTLKIRSTKLEDSAMYFCASSEAHQGDYGYTFGSGTRLTVV.

CDR3 region: CASSDPGVLQVYNEQFF. In nucleotides, the CDR3 is TGCGCCAGCAGTGACCCGGGGGTTCTGCAGGTCTACAATGAGCAGTTCTTC. V gene TRBV10-2 combines with J gene TRBJ2-1; tentatively, D is TRBD2 (6 bases). The germline V and J ends were trimmed by 3 bases and 3 bases, with 18 bases remaining between them. Germline V lookup: CDR1 WSHSY, CDR2 SAAADI. The CDR3 totals 17 residues.